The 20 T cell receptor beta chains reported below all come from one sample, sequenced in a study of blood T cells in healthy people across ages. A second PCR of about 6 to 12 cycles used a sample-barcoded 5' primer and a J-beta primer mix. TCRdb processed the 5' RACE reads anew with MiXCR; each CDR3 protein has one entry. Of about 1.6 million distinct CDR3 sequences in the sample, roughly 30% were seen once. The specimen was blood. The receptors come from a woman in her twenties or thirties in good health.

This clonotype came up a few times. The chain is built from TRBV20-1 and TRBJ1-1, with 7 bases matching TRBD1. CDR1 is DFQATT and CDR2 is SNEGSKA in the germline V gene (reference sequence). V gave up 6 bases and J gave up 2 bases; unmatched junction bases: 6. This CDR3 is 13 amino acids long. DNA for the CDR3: TGCAGTGCGAACCGACAGGGTAACACTGAAGCTTTCTTT. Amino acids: CSANRQGNTEAFF.

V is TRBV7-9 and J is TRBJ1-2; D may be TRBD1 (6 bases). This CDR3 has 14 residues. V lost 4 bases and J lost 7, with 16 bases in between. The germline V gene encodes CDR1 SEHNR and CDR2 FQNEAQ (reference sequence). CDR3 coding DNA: TGTGCCAGCAGCTCCCCGGGGGGGGCCGGTGGCTACACCTTC. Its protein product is CASSSPGGAGGYTF.

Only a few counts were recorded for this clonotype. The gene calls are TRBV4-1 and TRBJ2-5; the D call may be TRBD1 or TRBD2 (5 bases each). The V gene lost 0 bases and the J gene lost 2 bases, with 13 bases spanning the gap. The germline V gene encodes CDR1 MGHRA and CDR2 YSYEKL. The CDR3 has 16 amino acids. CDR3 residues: CASSQDRGEGQETQYF. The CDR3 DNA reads TGCGCCAGCAGCCAAGATCGAGGCGAGGGGCAAGAGACCCAGTACTTC.

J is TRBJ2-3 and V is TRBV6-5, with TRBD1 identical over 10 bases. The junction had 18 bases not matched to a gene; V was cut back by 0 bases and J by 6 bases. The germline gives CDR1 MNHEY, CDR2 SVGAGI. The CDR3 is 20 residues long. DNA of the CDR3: TGTGCCAGCAGTTACTCGACGGGGGCACTAAGACAGGGGGCCAGGGATACGCAGTATTTT. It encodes CASSYSTGALRQGARDTQYF.

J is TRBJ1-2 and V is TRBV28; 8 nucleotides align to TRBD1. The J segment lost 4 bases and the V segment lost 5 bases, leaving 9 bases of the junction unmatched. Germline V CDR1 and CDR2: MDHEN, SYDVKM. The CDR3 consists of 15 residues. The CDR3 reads CASSPSDRGGYGYTF. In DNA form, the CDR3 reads TGTGCCAGCAGTCCTTCCGACAGGGGCGGCTATGGCTACACCTTC.

CDR3 nucleotides: TGTGCCAACAGCCCTCAGGCATTTAATTCACCCCTCCACTTT. It codes for CANSPQAFNSPLHF. The chain carries TRBV12-3 or TRBV12-4 and TRBJ1-6; D gene ambiguous. The CDR3 contains 14 residues. Trimming took 10 bases from V and 6 from J, leaving 16 bases between them.

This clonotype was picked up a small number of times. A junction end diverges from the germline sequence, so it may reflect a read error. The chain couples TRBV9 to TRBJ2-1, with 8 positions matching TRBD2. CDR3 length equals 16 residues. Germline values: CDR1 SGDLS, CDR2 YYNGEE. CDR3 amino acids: CASSPPGTRTYKEQFF. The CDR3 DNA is TGTGCCAGCAGCCCGCCGGGGACTAGAACCTACAAGGAGCAGTTCTTC.

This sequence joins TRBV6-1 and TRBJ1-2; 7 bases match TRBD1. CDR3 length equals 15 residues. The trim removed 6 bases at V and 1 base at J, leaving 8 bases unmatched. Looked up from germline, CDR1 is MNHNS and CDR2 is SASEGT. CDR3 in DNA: TGTGCCAGCAGGAGACAGGGAATGGGTAACTATGGCTACACCTTC. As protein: CASRRQGMGNYGYTF.

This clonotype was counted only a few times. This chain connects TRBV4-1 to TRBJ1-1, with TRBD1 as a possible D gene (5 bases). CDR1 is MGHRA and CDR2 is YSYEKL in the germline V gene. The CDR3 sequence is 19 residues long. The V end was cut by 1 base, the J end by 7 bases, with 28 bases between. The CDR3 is CASSQALGPRISRQFEAFF. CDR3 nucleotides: TGCGCCAGCAGCCAAGCCCTAGGGCCCAGGATAAGTAGACAGTTTGAAGCTTTCTTT.

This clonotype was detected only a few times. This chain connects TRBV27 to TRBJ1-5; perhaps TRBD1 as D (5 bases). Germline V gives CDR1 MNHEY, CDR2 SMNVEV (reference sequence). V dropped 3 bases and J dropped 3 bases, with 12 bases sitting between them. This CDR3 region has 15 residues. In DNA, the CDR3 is TGTGCCAGCAGTTTTTCCGGGGGAAACAATCAGCCCCAGCATTTT. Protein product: CASSFSGGNNQPQHF.

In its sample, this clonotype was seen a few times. CDR3 DNA: TGTGCCAGCAGCGCAGAGGCTAAGGGAATTAGCACAGATACGCAGTATTTT. Translated, it gives CASSAEAKGISTDTQYF. The chain joins TRBV9 to TRBJ2-3, with unresolved D. Looked up from germline, CDR1 is SGDLS and CDR2 is YYNGEE. The V end was cut by 3 bases, the J end by 0 bases, with 17 bases between. This CDR3 has 17 residues.

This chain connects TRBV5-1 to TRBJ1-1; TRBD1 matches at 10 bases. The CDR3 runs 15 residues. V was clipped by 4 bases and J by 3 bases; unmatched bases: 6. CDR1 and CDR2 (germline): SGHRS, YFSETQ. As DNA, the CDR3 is TGCGCCAGCAGCGGGGGACAGGGGTGGGACACTGAAGCTTTCTTT. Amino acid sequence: CASSGGQGWDTEAFF.

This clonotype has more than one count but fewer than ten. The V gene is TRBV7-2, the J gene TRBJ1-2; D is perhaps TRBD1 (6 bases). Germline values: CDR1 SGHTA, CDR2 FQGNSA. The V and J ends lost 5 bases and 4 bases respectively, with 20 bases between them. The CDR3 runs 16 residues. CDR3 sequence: CASSLGGGGVGYGYTF. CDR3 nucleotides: TGTGCCAGCAGCCTTGGGGGCGGGGGTGTTGGCTATGGCTACACCTTC.

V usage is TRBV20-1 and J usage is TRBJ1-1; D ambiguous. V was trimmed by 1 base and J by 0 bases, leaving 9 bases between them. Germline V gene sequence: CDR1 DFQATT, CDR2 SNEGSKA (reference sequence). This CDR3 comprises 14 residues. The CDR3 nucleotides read TGCAGTGCTAGAGTTTCTCGGCTGAACACTGAAGCTTTCTTT. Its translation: CSARVSRLNTEAFF.

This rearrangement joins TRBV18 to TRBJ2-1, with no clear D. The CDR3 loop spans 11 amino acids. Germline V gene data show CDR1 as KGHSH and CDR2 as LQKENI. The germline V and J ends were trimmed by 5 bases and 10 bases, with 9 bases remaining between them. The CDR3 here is CASSYDLEQFF. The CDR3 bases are TGTGCCAGCTCATACGACTTGGAGCAGTTCTTC.

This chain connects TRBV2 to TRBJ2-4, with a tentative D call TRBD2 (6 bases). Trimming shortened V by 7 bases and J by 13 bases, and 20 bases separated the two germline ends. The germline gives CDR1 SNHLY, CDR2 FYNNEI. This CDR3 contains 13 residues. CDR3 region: CASIQRPPGEQYF. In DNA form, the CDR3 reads TGTGCCAGCATACAGCGGCCCCCGGGGGAGCAGTACTTC.

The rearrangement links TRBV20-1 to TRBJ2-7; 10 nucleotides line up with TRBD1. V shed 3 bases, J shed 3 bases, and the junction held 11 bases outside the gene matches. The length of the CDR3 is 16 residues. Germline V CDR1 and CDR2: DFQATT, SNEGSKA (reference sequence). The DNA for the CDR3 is TGCAGTGCTAGTCGCCCCCCCAGGACAGGGGGCTACGAGCAGTACTTC. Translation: CSASRPPRTGGYEQYF.

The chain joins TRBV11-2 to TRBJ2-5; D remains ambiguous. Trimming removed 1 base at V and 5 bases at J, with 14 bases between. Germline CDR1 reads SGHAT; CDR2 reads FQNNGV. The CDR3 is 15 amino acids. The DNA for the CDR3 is TGTGCCAGCAGCTTAGGTGTTCAGAGCGCGGAGACCCAGTACTTC. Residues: CASSLGVQSAETQYF. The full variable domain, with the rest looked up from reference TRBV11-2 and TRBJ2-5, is EAGVAQSPRYKIIEKRQSVAFWCNPISGHATLYWYQQILGQGPKLLIQFQNNGVVDDSQLPKDRFSAERLKGVDSTLKIQPAKLEDSAVYLCASSLGVQSAETQYFGPGTRLLVL.

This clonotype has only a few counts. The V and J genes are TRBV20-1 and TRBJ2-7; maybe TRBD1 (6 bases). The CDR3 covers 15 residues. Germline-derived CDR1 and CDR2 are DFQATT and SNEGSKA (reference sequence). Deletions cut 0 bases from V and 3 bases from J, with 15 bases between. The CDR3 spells CSARDPRQAGYEQYF. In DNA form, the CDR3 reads TGCAGTGCTAGAGATCCCAGACAGGCGGGCTACGAGCAGTACTTC.

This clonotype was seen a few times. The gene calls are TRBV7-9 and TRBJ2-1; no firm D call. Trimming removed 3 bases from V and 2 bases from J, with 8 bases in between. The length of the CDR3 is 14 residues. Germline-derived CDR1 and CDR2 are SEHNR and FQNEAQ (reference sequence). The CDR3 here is CASSLVNAYNEQFF. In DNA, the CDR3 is TGTGCCAGCAGCTTGGTCAACGCCTACAATGAGCAGTTCTTC.